This T cell receptor beta chain emerged from a study of T-cell memory formation after mild COVID-19. For the study at large: The TCR clusters were mostly specific to one donor. General observations from the study: Clones that contracted from day 15 to 85 were balanced CD4/CD8, while later expanders leaned CD4+.

The CDR3 consists of 14 residues. Germline V gives CDR1 SNHLY, CDR2 FYNNEI. Trimming pared 6 bases from V and 8 bases from J, leaving 19 bases between. With regard to this clonotype: The antigen remains undetermined.

With constant-segment primers, 5'RACE yielded cDNA libraries of TCR alpha and TCR beta that carried sample barcodes and UMIs. MiXCR was run by TCRdb on the 5' RACE reads, yielding one entry per CDR3 protein. The sample lists about 140,000 distinct CDR3 sequences, 13% to 15% occurring once. What was sequenced was PBMCs or a T cell subset sorted from them (not recorded which). The sequence was collected from an adult woman who had mild COVID-19 (a few samples of this study predate the infection). Cell type and time point are not known. The chain combines TRBV2 with TRBJ1-2, with a tentative D call TRBD1 (5 bases). The CDR3, as DNA: TGTGCCAGCAGACAAGGGGTTTCGGTTAGGGGCTACACCTTC. This translates into CASRQGVSVRGYTF.